This T cell receptor beta chain was profiled in a study of T cell repertoires in cytomegalovirus infection. As concerns this clonotype: Its antigen is still unknown.

Study-level findings and limits: HLA-C-restricted CMV clonotypes gave the most frequent clonotype in two of eight donors.

TCRdb ran MiXCR on the reads and lists one entry per CDR3 protein. Among 400,000 or so distinct CDR3 sequences listed, roughly 20% were seen once. Material: PBMCs. This receptor was obtained from a human donor in good health (CMV status not recorded). Some clones in this sample may be carry-over from other donors' samples.

CDR3 region: CATSRGNRAQFF. Here the CDR3 DNA reads TGTGCCACCAGCAGAGGGAACAGAGCCCAGTTCTTC. The chain links TRBV15 to TRBJ2-1; D unresolved. The CDR3 spans 12 residues. Per germline, CDR1 LNHNV and CDR2 YYDKDF (reference sequence). The V end was cut by 1 base, the J end by 13 bases, with 11 bases between.